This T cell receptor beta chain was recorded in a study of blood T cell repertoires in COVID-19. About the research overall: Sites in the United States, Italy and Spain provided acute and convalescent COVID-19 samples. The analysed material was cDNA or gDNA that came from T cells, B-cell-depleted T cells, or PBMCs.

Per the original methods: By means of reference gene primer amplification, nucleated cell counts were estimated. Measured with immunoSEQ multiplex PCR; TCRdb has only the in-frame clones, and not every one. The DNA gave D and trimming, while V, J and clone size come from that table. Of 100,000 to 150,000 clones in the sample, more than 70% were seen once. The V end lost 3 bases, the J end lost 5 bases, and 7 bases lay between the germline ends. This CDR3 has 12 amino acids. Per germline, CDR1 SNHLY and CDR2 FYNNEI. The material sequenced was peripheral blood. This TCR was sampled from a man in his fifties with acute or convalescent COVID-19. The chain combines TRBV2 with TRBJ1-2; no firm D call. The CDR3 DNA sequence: TGTGCCAGCAGTGACTCAGTATATGGCTACACCTTC. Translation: CASSDSVYGYTF.